This T cell receptor beta chain was captured by sequencing in a study of T-cell memory formation after mild COVID-19. Overall study context: TCR clusters were largely donor specific.

Study-wide findings and caveats: Largely, contracting CD4+ clones fell within CM and EM, and contracting CD8+ clones within EMRA. Several responding clones turned up in pre-infection memory, indicating that cross-reactive memory may have taken part.

About this clonotype: Its antigen is unknown.

V gave up 2 bases and J gave up 3 bases, with 27 bases separating them. The CDR3 is 20 amino acids. CDR1 SGHRS and CDR2 YFSETQ come from the germline V gene. 5'RACE, which relied on constant-segment primers, yielded TCR alpha and TCR beta cDNA libraries carrying sample barcodes and UMIs. Via MiXCR, TCRdb re-called the 5' RACE reads, giving one row per CDR3 protein. In the table there are approximately 65,000 distinct CDR3 sequences, around 17% of which are singletons. Sequencing input: PBMCs or a T cell subset sorted from them (not recorded which). This receptor was obtained from an adult woman who had mild COVID-19 (a few samples of this study predate the infection). Cell type and time point are not known. V gene TRBV5-1 combines with J gene TRBJ2-1; the D gene is possibly TRBD2 (5 bases). CDR3 DNA: TGCGCCAGCAGCTTCGGTACGAGGGCCGAGGCACCGTCCTACTACAATGAGCAGTTCTTC. Residues: CASSFGTRAEAPSYYNEQFF.